This paragraph covers one TCR beta chain sequence. Antigen: not known. These data are taken from a study of cytomegalovirus exposure and HLA in healthy donors. Study-level findings and limits: Later analysis reportedly placed an Asian-associated ancestry cluster below the roughly 630-donor mean in N-insertions.

The germline CDR1 and CDR2 sequences are SGHRS and YFSETQ. CDR3 length: 15 amino acids. The primer mix had 60 Vbeta and 13 Jbeta primers. Source study methods: A later analysis counted roughly 74 million unique TCR beta chains, around 10 million shared. This table comes from immunoSEQ multiplex PCR, and its TCRdb copy is limited to in-frame clones, with some not included. V, J and clone size were drawn from that table, and D and trimming were deduced from the DNA. The sample includes more than 85,000 clones, over 70% seen only once; the top ten take 1% to 1.5%. This sequence joins TRBV5-1 and TRBJ2-5; 11 bases agree with TRBD1. The end of the DNA is better explained by TRBJ2-7, so the J call may be wrong. The receptor comes from a man in his forties or fifties in good health and CMV-seronegative. The sample comprised PBMCs. CDR3 sequence (DNA): TGCGCCAGCAGCCCCGGGACAGGGGGGAAATACGAGCAGTACTTC. It specifies CASSPGTGGKYEQYF.